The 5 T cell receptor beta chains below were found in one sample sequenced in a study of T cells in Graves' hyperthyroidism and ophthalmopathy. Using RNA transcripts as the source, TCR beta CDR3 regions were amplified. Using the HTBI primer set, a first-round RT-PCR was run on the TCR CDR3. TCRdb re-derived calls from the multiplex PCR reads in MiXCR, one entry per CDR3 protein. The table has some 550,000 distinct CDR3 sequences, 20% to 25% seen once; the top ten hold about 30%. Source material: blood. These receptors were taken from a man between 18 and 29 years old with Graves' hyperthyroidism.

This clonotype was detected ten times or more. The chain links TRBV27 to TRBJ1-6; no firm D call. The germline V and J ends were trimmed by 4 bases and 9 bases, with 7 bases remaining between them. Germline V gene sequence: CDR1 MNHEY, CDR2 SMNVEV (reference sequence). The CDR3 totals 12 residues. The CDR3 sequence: CASSWAGSPLHF. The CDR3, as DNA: TGTGCCAGCAGTTGGGCGGGTTCACCCCTCCACTTT.

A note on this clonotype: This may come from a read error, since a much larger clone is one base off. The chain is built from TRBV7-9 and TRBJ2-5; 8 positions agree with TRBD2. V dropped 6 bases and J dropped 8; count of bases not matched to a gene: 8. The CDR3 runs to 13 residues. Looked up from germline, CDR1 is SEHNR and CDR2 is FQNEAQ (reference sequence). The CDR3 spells CASRPSGQDTQYF. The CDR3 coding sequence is TGTGCCAGCAGACCTAGCGGGCAGGATACCCAGTACTTC. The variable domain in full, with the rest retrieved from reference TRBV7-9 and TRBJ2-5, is DTGVSQNPRHKITKRGQNVTFRCDPISEHNRLYWYRQTLGQGPEFLTYFQNEAQLEKSRLLSDRFSAERPKGSFSTLEIQRTEQGDSAMYLCASRPSGQDTQYFGPGTRLLVL.

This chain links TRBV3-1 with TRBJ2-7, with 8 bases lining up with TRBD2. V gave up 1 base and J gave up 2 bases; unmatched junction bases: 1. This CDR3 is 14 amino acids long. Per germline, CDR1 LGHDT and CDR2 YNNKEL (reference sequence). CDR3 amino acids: CASSQAGLAYEQYF. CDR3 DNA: TGTGCCAGCAGCCAAGCGGGACTAGCCTACGAGCAGTACTTC.

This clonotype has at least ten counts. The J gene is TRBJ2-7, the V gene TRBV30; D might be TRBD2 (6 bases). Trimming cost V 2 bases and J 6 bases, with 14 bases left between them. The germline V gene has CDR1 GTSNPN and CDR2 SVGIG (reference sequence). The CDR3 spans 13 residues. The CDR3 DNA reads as TGTGCCTGGAGTCCTAACGAGGGAGGCGAGCAGTACTTC. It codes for CAWSPNEGGEQYF.

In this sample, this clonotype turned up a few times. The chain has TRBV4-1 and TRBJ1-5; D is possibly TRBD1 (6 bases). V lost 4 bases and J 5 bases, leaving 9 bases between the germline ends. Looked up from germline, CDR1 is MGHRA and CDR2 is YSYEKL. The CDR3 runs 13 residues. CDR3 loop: CASSRDNDQPQHF. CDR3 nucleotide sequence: TGCGCCAGCAGCCGGGACAACGATCAGCCCCAGCATTTT.